The entry below describes one TCR beta chain. The antigen is undetermined. Then a second PCR, running about 7 to 11 cycles, was carried out with a sample-barcoded 5' primer and a J-beta primer mix. One entry per CDR3 protein results from TCRdb running MiXCR on the 5' RACE reads. In the table there are hundreds of thousands of distinct CDR3 sequences, 32% of which are singletons. This sample is part of a study of blood T cells in healthy people across ages. Study background: Capture via template switching afforded approximately one barcoded beta molecule per two T cells. Notes on the study in general: The study found more naive CD4+ cells and higher diversity in long-lived than aged donors. Measured against age, TCR beta diversity per million T cells decreased in a roughly linear manner.

The CDR3 is made up of 17 amino acids. V gave up 0 bases and J gave up 3 bases, with 17 bases separating them. CDR1 ENHRY and CDR2 SYGVKD come from the germline V gene. The TCR sequence derives from a woman aged 80 or older in good health. The sequencing input was blood. The gene calls are TRBV10-3 and TRBJ1-1, with D perhaps matching TRBD1 (6 bases). The CDR3 DNA reads TGTGCCATCAGTGAGTCAAAGGTTCCAGGGGCCTACACTGAAGCTTTCTTT. It is translated as CAISESKVPGAYTEAFF.